Listed below are T cell receptor beta chains from one sample, sequenced in a study of T cell responses to AZD1222 COVID-19 vaccine. TCRdb's copy holds only in-frame clones and misses some; the assay was immunoSEQ multiplex PCR. The sample has 100,000 to 140,000 clones; about 90% are singletons. Here the sequenced sample was peripheral blood, taken 28 days after the second AZD1222 dose. These receptors were obtained from an adult who received the AZD1222 COVID-19 vaccine. The CDR3 runs from the conserved cysteine through the conserved F or W. Each record gives: V gene, clone size, D gene, J gene, CDR3 DNA, CDR3 protein. A D gene is named only where the DNA matches it firmly. Clone size is shown for a subset of rows, as once, few, many or a class of expanded clone.

v_gene: TRBV6-5; abundance: -; d_gene: TRBD1; j_gene: TRBJ1-4; CDR3nt: TGTGCCAGCAGTTATGGGACAGGGACTGAAAAACTGTTTTTT; CDR3aa: CASSYGTGTEKLFF
v_gene: TRBV19; abundance: few; d_gene: -; j_gene: TRBJ2-7; CDR3nt: TGTGCCAGTAGTAGTCTTGTCACCTCCTACGAGCAGTACTTC; CDR3aa: CASSSLVTSYEQYF
v_gene: TRBV28; abundance: -; d_gene: -; j_gene: TRBJ1-1; CDR3nt: TGTGCCAGCGTGACGGGGTTGCGGTACACTGAAGCTTTCTTT; CDR3aa: CASVTGLRYTEAFF
v_gene: TRBV5-4; abundance: -; d_gene: TRBD2; j_gene: TRBJ2-1; CDR3nt: TGTGCCAGCAGCCTGGCGGGGGGCAGGGCCTACAATGAGCAGTTCTTC; CDR3aa: CASSLAGGRAYNEQFF
v_gene: TRBV5-1; abundance: -; d_gene: TRBD2; j_gene: TRBJ2-3; CDR3nt: TGCGCCAGCAGCTTTTCGGGGGGGAGCACAGATACGCAGTATTTT; CDR3aa: CASSFSGGSTDTQYF
v_gene: TRBV4-2; abundance: -; d_gene: -; j_gene: TRBJ1-2; CDR3nt: TGTGCCAGCAGCCAAGACCGGACAGTGATAGTGTCACATGGCTACACCTTC; CDR3aa: CASSQDRTVIVSHGYTF
v_gene: TRBV2; abundance: few; d_gene: -; j_gene: TRBJ2-5; CDR3nt: TGTGCCAGCAGTGAAATTGGGGGAGGTTCGAACCTGGACTTC; CDR3aa: CASSEIGGGSNLDF
v_gene: TRBV6-2/TRBV6-3; abundance: -; d_gene: TRBD2; j_gene: TRBJ2-5; CDR3nt: TGTGCCAGCAGTTACTCCAGCGGGAGAGGGGAGACCCAGTACTTC; CDR3aa: CASSYSSGRGETQYF
v_gene: TRBV6-5; abundance: -; d_gene: -; j_gene: TRBJ1-2; CDR3nt: TGTGCCAGCAGGGTGGCAGAAAACTATGGCTACACCTTC; CDR3aa: CASRVAENYGYTF
v_gene: TRBV12-3/TRBV12-4; abundance: -; d_gene: TRBD2; j_gene: TRBJ2-5; CDR3nt: TGTGCCAGTAGCGGGGGGGGAGAGACCCAGTACTTC; CDR3aa: CASSGGGETQYF
v_gene: TRBV28; abundance: -; d_gene: -; j_gene: TRBJ1-1; CDR3nt: TGTGCCAGCAGTTTTAGCCCCCAGGTGGTCTCTGAAGCTTTCTTT; CDR3aa: CASSFSPQVVSEAFF
v_gene: TRBV2; abundance: few; d_gene: -; j_gene: TRBJ1-6; CDR3nt: TGTGCCAGCAGTGAGGGGGTGATAGGACCCGGATTTTATAATTCACCCCTCCACTTT; CDR3aa: CASSEGVIGPGFYNSPLHF
v_gene: TRBV4-1; abundance: -; d_gene: -; j_gene: TRBJ1-5; CDR3nt: TGCGCCAGCAGCCAAGAATTCCGGGGCCTGAGCAATCAGCCCCAGCATTTT; CDR3aa: CASSQEFRGLSNQPQHF
v_gene: TRBV5-1; abundance: -; d_gene: TRBD2; j_gene: TRBJ2-7; CDR3nt: TGCGCCAGCAGCTCGGGACTAGCGGGAGCCGAGCAGTACTTC; CDR3aa: CASSSGLAGAEQYF
v_gene: TRBV19; abundance: -; d_gene: -; j_gene: TRBJ1-2; CDR3nt: TGTGCCACCCTCAGAGAGAATAACTATGGCTACACCTTC; CDR3aa: CATLRENNYGYTF
v_gene: TRBV12-3/TRBV12-4; abundance: -; d_gene: -; j_gene: TRBJ1-2; CDR3nt: TGTGCCAGCAGGGGCGGGGGCTACTATGGCTACACCTTC; CDR3aa: CASRGGGYYGYTF
v_gene: TRBV7-2; abundance: -; d_gene: -; j_gene: TRBJ2-2; CDR3nt: TGTGCCAGCAGCCCCGAGGGCGCCGGGGAGCTGTTTTTT; CDR3aa: CASSPEGAGELFF
v_gene: TRBV27; abundance: -; d_gene: -; j_gene: TRBJ1-6; CDR3nt: TGTGCCAGCAGTTTACGATCCGGGGAGTTGAATTCACCCCTCCACTTT; CDR3aa: CASSLRSGELNSPLHF
v_gene: TRBV14; abundance: -; d_gene: -; j_gene: TRBJ2-7; CDR3nt: TGTGCCAGCAGCCAACAGACTAATTGGGAGCAGTACTTC; CDR3aa: CASSQQTNWEQYF
v_gene: TRBV9; abundance: -; d_gene: -; j_gene: TRBJ1-6; CDR3nt: TGTGCCAGCAGCGTCACAGGGAGCTCCTATAATTCACCCCTCCACTTT; CDR3aa: CASSVTGSSYNSPLHF
v_gene: TRBV5-1; abundance: -; d_gene: -; j_gene: TRBJ1-4; CDR3nt: TGCGCCAGCAGCTTGGGGGAGGTGGATGAAAAACTGTTTTTT; CDR3aa: CASSLGEVDEKLFF
v_gene: TRBV7-2; abundance: -; d_gene: -; j_gene: TRBJ1-1; CDR3nt: TGTGCCAGCAGCTTAGCGGCAGGTGACGCTTTCTTT; CDR3aa: CASSLAAGDAFF
v_gene: TRBV19; abundance: -; d_gene: -; j_gene: TRBJ1-2; CDR3nt: TGTGCCAGTAGTATAGGGCAAAGCTGGGACCCTTTTGGCTACACCTTC; CDR3aa: CASSIGQSWDPFGYTF
v_gene: TRBV28; abundance: -; d_gene: -; j_gene: TRBJ2-5; CDR3nt: TGTGCCAGCAGTTCCCCAGAAACAGGGCGCGAGACCCAGTACTTC; CDR3aa: CASSSPETGRETQYF
v_gene: TRBV5-4; abundance: -; d_gene: TRBD2; j_gene: TRBJ2-2; CDR3nt: TGTGCCAGCAGCAGCGGACTAGCGGGAGCCGGGGAGCTGTTTTTT; CDR3aa: CASSSGLAGAGELFF
v_gene: TRBV6-5; abundance: -; d_gene: TRBD1; j_gene: TRBJ1-2; CDR3nt: TGTGCCAGCAGAATGGACAGGGTCCGTGGCTACACCTTC; CDR3aa: CASRMDRVRGYTF
v_gene: TRBV4-2; abundance: -; d_gene: -; j_gene: TRBJ1-6; CDR3nt: TGTGCCAGCAGCCAAGGGCCTGCCAAGGTGGCCAGATTTAATTCACCCCTCCACTTT; CDR3aa: CASSQGPAKVARFNSPLHF